This T cell receptor beta chain was identified during a study of T cells in Graves' hyperthyroidism and ophthalmopathy. Amplified TCR beta CDR3 regions derived from RNA transcripts. With the HTBI primer set, the TCR CDR3 went through a first round of RT-PCR. One entry per CDR3 protein, called by TCRdb with MiXCR from the multiplex PCR reads. The sample carries 300,000 to 500,000 distinct CDR3 sequences, 15% recorded once. In the case of this clonotype: Its antigen is as yet unknown.

Trimming removed 4 bases from V and 1 base from J; junction bases left unmatched: 4. The CDR3 extends over 14 amino acids. The germline V gene has CDR1 SGHNT and CDR2 YYREEE (reference sequence). Findings and limits, study-wide: Ophthalmopathy, which appeared later, was predicted by the model a median 6.5 months before onset. The blood repertoire included most of the expanded thyroid clonotypes above 0.001.

Graves' hyperthyroidism showing no ophthalmopathy progression within 18 months was considered stable. Fresh 10 ml peripheral blood yielded PBMCs. The chain combines TRBV5-4 with TRBJ2-7; 8 bases align to TRBD1. The receptor was isolated from a woman in her 30s with Graves' hyperthyroidism. The sequenced sample was blood. The CDR3 spells CASSLTGESYEQYF. Here the CDR3 DNA reads TGTGCCAGCAGCCTGACAGGGGAGTCCTACGAGCAGTACTTC. The full variable domain, with the rest looked up from reference TRBV5-4 and TRBJ2-7, is ETGVTQSPTHLIKTRGQQVTLRCSSQSGHNTVSWYQQALGQGPQFIFQYYREEENGRGNFPPRFSGLQFPNYSSELNVNALELDDSALYLCASSLTGESYEQYFGPGTRLTVT.